This TCR beta chain was profiled in a study of long-term antiretroviral therapy in people with HIV. Study-level results: Spans of CDR3 length were tighter for HIV repertoires than for controls. After ART, diversity increased yet remained lower than transplant donor controls.

For this clone: Its specificity is not known.

Per the germline V gene, CDR1 is ENHRY and CDR2 is SYGVKD. Trimming shortened V by 5 bases and J by 5 bases, and 19 bases separated the two germline ends. The CDR3 runs to 17 residues. Prior to DNA extraction, the samples held about 0.95-11 million cryopreserved PBMC. Survey-level immunoSEQ v3.0 assays were run. Some clones are missing from TCRdb's copy, which holds only in-frame ones; the method was immunoSEQ multiplex PCR. The sample contains just over 15,000 clones, roughly 80% of which appear only once. This receptor was obtained from a man aged 35-49 years with HIV. This specimen consisted of unsorted PBMCs, obtained just before starting antiretroviral therapy. The rearrangement joins TRBV10-3 to TRBJ1-6, with a tentative D call TRBD1 (6 bases). In nucleotides, the CDR3 is TGTGCCATCAGTTTTGACAGGCTCGGACCGGATAATTCACCCCTCCACTTT. It translates to CAISFDRLGPDNSPLHF.